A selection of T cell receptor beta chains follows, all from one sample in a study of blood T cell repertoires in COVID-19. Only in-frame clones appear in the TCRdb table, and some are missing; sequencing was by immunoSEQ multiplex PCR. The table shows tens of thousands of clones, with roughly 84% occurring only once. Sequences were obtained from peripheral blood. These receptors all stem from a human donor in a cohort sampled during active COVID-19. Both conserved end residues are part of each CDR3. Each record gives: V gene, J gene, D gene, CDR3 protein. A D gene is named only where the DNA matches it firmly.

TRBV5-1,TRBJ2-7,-,CASSPGGTGNYEQYF
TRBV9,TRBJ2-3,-,CASSVAPGGGDTQYF
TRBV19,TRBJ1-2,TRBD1,CASRNRGLMGGYTF
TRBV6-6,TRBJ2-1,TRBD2,CASSSRTSGGAGEQFF
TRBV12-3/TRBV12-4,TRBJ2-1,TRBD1,CASRAGTDNEQFF
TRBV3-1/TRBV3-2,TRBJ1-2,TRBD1,CASSQDRRGMGGYTF
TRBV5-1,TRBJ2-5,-,CASSLAIAASQETQYF
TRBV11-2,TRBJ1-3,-,CASSLDSRNTIYF
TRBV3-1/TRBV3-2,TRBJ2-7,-,CASSQGRRGAHEQYF
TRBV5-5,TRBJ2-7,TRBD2,CASSLVSSGGTYEQYF
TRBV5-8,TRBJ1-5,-,CASSLVGLGANQPQHF
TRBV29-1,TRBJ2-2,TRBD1,CSVESLDRGGTGELFF